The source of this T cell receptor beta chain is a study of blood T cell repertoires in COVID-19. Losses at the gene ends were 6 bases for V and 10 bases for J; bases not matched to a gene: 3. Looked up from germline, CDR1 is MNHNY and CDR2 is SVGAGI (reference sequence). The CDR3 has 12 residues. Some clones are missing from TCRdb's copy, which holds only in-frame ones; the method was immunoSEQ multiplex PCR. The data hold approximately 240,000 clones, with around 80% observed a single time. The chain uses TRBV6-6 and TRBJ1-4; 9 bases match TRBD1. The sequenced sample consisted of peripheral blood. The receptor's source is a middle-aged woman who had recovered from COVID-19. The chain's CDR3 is CASSLDRGKLFF. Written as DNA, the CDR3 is TGTGCCAGCAGCTTGGACAGGGGAAAACTGTTTTTT.